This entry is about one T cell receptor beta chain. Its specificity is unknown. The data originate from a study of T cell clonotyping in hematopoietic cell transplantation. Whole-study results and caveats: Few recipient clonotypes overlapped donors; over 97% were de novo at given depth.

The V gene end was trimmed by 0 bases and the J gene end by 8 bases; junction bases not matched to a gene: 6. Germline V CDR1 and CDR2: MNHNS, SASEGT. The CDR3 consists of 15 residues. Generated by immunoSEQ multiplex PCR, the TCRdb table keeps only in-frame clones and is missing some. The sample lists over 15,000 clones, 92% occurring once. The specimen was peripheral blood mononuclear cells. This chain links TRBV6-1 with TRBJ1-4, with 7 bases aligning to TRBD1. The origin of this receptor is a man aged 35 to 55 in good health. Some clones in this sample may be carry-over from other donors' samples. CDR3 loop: CASSEATGSYEKLFF. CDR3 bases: TGTGCCAGCAGTGAAGCGACAGGGTCTTACGAAAAACTGTTTTTT.